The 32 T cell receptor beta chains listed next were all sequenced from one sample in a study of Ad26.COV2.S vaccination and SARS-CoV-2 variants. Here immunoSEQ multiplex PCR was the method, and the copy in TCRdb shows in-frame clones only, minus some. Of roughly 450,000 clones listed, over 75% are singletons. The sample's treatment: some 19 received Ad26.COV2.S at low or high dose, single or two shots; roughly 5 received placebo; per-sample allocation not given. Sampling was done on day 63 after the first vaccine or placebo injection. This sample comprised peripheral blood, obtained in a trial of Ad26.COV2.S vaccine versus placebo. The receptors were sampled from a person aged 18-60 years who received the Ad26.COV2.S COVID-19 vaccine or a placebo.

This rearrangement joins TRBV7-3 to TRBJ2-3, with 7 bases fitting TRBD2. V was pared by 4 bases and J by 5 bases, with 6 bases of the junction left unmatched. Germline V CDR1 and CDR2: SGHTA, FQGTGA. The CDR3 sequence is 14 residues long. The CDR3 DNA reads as TGTGCCAGCAGCTACGGCGTAGCGGGAGATACGCAGTATTTT. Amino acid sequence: CASSYGVAGDTQYF. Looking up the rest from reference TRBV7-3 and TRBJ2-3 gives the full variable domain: GAGVSQTPSNKVTEKGKYVELRCDPISGHTALYWYRQSLGQGPEFLIYFQGTGAADDSGLPNDRFFAVRPEGSVSTLKIQRTERGDSAVYLCASSYGVAGDTQYFGPGTRLTVL.

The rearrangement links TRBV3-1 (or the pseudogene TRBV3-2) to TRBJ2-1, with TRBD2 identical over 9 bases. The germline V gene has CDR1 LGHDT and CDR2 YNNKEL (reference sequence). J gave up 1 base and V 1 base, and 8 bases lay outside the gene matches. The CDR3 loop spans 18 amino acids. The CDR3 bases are TGTGCCAGCAGCCAAGTAGGTAGCGGGAGAGGGTCCTACAATGAGCAGTTCTTC. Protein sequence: CASSQVGSGRGSYNEQFF.

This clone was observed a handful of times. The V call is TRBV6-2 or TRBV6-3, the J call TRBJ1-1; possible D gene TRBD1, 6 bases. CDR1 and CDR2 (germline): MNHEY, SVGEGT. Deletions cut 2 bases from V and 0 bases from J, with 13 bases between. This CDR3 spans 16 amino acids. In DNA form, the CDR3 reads TGTGCCAGCAGTTACGGGGGGGCGGCTGTGAACACTGAAGCTTTCTTT. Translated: CASSYGGAAVNTEAFF.

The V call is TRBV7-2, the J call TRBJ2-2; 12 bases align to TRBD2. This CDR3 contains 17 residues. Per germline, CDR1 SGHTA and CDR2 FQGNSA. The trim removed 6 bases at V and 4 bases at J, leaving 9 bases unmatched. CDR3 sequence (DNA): TGTGCCAGCAGGCCCGGGACTAGCGGGTTTCTCACCGGGGAGCTGTTTTTT. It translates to CASRPGTSGFLTGELFF.

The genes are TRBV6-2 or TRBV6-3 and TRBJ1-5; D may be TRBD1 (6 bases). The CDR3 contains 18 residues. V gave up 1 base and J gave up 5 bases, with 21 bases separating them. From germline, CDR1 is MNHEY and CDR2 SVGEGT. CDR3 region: CASSYYALRTGYYQPQHF. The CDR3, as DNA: TGTGCCAGCAGTTACTACGCTTTGAGAACAGGGTATTATCAGCCCCAGCATTTT.

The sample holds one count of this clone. CDR3 residues: CASSMTGTGFSYEQYF. CDR3 coding DNA: TGTGCCAGCAGCATGACAGGGACAGGGTTCTCCTACGAGCAGTACTTC. This sequence joins TRBV7-9 and TRBJ2-7; 9 bases map to TRBD1. The CDR3 is 16 amino acids. Germline CDR1 is SEHNR and CDR2 is FQNEAQ (reference sequence). Losses at the gene ends were 5 bases for V and 0 bases for J; bases not matched to a gene: 8.

CDR3 bases: TGTGCCAGCAGCTTAGGGGGGAGCCGGTTTTTT. It yields the protein CASSLGGSRFF. V and J are TRBV11-2 and TRBJ1-4, with D possibly being TRBD1 (5 bases). Germline assignment: CDR1 SGHAT and CDR2 FQNNGV. The CDR3 spans 11 residues. Trimming removed 1 base at V and 16 bases at J, with 10 bases between.

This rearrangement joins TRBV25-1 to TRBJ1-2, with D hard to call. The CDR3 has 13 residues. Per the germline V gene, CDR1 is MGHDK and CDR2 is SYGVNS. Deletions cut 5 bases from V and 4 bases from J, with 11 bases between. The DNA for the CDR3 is TGTGCCAGCAGTCAAGCCCGGTTCTATGGCTACACCTTC. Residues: CASSQARFYGYTF.

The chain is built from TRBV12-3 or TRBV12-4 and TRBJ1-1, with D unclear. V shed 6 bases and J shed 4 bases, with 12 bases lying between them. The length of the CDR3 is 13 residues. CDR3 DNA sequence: TGTGCCAGCAGAGCCGACGGGATCACTGAAGCTTTCTTT. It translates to CASRADGITEAFF.

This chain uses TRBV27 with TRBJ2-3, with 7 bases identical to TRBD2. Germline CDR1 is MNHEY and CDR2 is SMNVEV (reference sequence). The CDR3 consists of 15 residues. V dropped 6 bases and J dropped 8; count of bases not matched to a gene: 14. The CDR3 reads CASSPVGGGYTTQYF. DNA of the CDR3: TGTGCCAGCAGCCCAGTGGGGGGAGGGTATACTACGCAGTATTTT.

DNA for the CDR3: TGTGCCAGCAGCCTACGATGGGTTAGGGAGACCCAGTACTTC. As protein: CASSLRWVRETQYF. This sequence joins TRBV28 and TRBJ2-5, with no clear D. The CDR3 extends over 14 amino acids. CDR1 is MDHEN and CDR2 is SYDVKM in the germline V gene. The germline V and J ends were trimmed by 6 bases and 5 bases, with 16 bases remaining between them.

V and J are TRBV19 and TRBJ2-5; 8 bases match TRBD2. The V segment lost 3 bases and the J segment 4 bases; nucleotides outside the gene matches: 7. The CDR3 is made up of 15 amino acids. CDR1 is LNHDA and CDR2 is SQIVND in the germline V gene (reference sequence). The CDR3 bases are TGTGCCAGTAGTATCTCCGGGACTAGGGGAGAGACCCAGTACTTC. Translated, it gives CASSISGTRGETQYF.

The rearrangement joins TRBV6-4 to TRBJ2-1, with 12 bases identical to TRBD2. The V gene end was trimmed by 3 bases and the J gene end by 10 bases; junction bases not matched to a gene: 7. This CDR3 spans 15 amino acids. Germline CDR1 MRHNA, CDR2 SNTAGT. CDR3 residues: CASSDLAGGPREQFF. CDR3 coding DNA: TGTGCCAGCAGTGATCTAGCGGGAGGGCCCAGGGAGCAGTTCTTC.

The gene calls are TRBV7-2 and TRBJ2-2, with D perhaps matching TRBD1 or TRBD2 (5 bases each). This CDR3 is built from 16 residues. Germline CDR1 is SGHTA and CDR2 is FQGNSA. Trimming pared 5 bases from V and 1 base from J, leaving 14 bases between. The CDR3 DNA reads TGTGCCAGCAGCCTCGCGGTGGGACGGAACACCGGGGAGCTGTTTTTT. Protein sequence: CASSLAVGRNTGELFF.

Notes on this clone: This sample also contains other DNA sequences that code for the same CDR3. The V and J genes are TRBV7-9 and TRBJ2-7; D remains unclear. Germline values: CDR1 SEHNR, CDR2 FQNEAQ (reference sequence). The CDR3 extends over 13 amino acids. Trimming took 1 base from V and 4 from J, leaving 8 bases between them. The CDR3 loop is CASSLDASYEQYF. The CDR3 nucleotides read TGTGCCAGCAGCTTAGACGCCAGTTACGAGCAGTACTTC. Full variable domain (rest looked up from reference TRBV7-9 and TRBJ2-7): DTGVSQNPRHKITKRGQNVTFRCDPISEHNRLYWYRQTLGQGPEFLTYFQNEAQLEKSRLLSDRFSAERPKGSFSTLEIQRTEQGDSAMYLCASSLDASYEQYFGPGTRLTVT.

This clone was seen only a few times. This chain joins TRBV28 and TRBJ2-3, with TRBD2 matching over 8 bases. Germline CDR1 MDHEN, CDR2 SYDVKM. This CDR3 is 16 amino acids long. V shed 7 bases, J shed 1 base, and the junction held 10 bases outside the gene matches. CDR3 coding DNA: TGTGCCAGCAAGCAACCCGGGACTAGGGGCACAGATACGCAGTATTTT. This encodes CASKQPGTRGTDTQYF.

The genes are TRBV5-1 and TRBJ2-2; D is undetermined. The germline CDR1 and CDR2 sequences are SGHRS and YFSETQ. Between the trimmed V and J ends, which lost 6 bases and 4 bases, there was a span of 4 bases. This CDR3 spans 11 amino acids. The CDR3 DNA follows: TGCGCCAGCACTCCCACCGGGGAGCTGTTTTTT. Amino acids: CASTPTGELFF.

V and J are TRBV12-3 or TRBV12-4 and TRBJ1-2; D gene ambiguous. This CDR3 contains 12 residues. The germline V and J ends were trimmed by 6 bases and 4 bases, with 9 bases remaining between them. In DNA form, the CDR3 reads TGTGCCAGCAGCCCCCAGCGCTATGGCTACACCTTC. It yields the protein CASSPQRYGYTF.

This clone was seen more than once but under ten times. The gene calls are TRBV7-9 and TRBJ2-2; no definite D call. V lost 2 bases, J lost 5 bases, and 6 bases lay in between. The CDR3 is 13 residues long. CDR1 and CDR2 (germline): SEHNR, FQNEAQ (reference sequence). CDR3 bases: TGTGCCAGCAGCTTAATGGAGACCGGGGAGCTGTTTTTT. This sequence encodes CASSLMETGELFF.

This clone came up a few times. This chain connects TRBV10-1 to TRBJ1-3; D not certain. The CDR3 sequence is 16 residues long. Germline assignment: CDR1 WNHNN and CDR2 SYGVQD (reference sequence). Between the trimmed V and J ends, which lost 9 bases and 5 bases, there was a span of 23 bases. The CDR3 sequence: CASFHFPLWGRNTIYF. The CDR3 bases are TGCGCCAGTTTCCATTTCCCTTTGTGGGGTAGAAACACCATATATTTT.

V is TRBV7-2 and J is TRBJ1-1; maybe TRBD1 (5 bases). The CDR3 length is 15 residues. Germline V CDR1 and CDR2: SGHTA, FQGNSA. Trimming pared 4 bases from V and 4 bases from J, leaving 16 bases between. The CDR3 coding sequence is TGTGCCAGCAGCTCCTACGGACAAGGCGGCACTGAAGCTTTCTTT. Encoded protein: CASSSYGQGGTEAFF.

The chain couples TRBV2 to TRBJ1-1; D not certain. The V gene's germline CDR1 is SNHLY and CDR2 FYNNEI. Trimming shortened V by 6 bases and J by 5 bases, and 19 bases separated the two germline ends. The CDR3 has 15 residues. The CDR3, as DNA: TGTGCCAGCAGCTCCATCGCGGAAACGGGAACTGAAGCTTTCTTT. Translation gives CASSSIAETGTEAFF.

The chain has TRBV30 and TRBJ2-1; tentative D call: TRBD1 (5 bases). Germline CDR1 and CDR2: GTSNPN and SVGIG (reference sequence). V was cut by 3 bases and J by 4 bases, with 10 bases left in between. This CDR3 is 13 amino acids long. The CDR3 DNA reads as TGTGCCTGGAGGGCAGGGTGGTACAATGAGCAGTTCTTC. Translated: CAWRAGWYNEQFF.

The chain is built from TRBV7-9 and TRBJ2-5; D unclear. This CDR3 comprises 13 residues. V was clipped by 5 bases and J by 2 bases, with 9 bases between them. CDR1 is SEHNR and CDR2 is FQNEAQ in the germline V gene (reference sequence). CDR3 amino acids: CASSPERQETQYF. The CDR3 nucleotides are TGTGCCAGCAGCCCAGAAAGACAAGAGACCCAGTACTTC.

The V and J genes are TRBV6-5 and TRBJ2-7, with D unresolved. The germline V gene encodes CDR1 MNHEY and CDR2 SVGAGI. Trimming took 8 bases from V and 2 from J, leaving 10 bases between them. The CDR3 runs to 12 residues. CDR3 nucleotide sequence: TGTGCCAGCCTGGTCGGAACCTACGAGCAGTACTTC. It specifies CASLVGTYEQYF.

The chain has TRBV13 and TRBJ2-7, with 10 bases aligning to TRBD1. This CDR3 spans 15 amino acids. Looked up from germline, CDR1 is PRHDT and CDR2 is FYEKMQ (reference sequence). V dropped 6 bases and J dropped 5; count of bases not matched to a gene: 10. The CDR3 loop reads CASRTTGGAGDEQYF. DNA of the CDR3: TGTGCCAGCAGGACGACAGGGGGCGCTGGGGACGAGCAGTACTTC.

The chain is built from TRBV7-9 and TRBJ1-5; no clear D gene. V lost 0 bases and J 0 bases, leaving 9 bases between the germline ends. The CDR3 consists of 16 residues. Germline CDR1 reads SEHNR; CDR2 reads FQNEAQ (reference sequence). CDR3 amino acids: CASSLAGLGSNQPQHF. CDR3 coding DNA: TGTGCCAGCAGCTTAGCAGGTTTGGGTAGCAATCAGCCCCAGCATTTT.

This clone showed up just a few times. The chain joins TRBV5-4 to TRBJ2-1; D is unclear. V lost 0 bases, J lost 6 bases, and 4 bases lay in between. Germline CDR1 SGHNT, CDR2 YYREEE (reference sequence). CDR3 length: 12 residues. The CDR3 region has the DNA TGTGCCAGCAGCTTGGGGGTCAATGAGCAGTTCTTC. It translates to CASSLGVNEQFF.

CDR3 in amino acids: CASSLAGTSDSSTDTQYF. The CDR3, as DNA: TGCGCCAGCAGCTTGGCCGGGACTAGCGATTCTAGCACAGATACGCAGTATTTT. This chain links TRBV5-1 with TRBJ2-3; 10 bases are shared with TRBD2. CDR1 SGHRS and CDR2 YFSETQ come from the germline V gene. The CDR3 sequence is 18 residues long. The trim removed 0 bases at V and 0 bases at J, leaving 7 bases unmatched.

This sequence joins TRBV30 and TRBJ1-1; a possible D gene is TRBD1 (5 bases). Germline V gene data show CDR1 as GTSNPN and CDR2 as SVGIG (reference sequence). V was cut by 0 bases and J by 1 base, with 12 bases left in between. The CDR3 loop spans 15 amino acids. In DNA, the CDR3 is TGTGCCTGGAGTGTTCCAGGGCTCCCGAACACTGAAGCTTTCTTT. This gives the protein CAWSVPGLPNTEAFF.

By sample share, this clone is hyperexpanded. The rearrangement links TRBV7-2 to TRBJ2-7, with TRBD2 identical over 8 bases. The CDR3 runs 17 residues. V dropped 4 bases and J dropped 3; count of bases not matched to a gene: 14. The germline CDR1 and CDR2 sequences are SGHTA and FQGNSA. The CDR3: CASSSTGGGWKDYEQYF. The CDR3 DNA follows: TGTGCCAGCAGCTCCACGGGAGGGGGGTGGAAGGACTACGAGCAGTACTTC.

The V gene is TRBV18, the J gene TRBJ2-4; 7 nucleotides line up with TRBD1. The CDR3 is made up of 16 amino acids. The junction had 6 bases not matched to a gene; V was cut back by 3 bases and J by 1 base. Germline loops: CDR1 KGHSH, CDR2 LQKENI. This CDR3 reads CASSPTTGAAKNIQYF. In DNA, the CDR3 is TGTGCCAGCTCACCTACTACAGGGGCGGCCAAAAACATTCAGTACTTC.